The sequence of this T cell receptor delta chain was determined in a study of γδ T cells in repeated Plasmodium falciparum infection. TCRdb reapplied CATT to the multiplex PCR reads. The table lists 75,000 to 95,000 delta-chain clones, roughly 0.9% of them singletons. Vgamma9/Vdelta2+ and Vdelta2-negative gammadelta T cells were flow-sorted from PBMC for bulk sequencing. Unmatched junction bases numbered 6, after V lost 0 bases and J lost 0 bases. The germline V gene encodes CDR1 TSWWSYY and CDR2 QGS. CDR3 length: 18 residues. On this clone itself: The protein given by TCRdb reflects a much larger clone and differs at residue 11 from this DNA's translation, likely from a read error; the protein shown is the DNA's translation.

The chain recombines TRDV1 with TRDJ1; 11 bases fit TRDD3. TCRdb lists no J gene, so it was determined here by aligning the DNA to germline. The sequencing input was gamma-delta T cells from blood. The TCR originated in a pool of human donors (malaria-infected and uninfected, not separated). The CDR3: CALGELYWGIWYTDKLIF. Written as DNA, the CDR3 is TGTGCTCTTGGGGAACTTTACTGGGGGATATGGTACACCGATAAACTCATCTTT.